This T cell receptor beta chain was documented in a study of CXCR3-negative and CXCR3-positive naive CD8 T cells. Study results and limitations: TRB CDR3s of CXCR3-positive naive cells were more hydrophobic than those of CXCR3-negative naive cells.

Regarding this clonotype: As yet, its antigen is unknown.

In preparing the TRB cDNA libraries, 5' RACE with UMI labels was used. TCRdb derives one entry per CDR3 protein from the 5' RACE reads, leaving out DNA. The sample spans some 150,000 distinct CDR3 sequences; the ten largest clones claim 0.45% to 0.6%. This CDR3 has 18 residues. CDR1 is LGHNA and CDR2 is YNFKEQ in the germline V gene. Input material: naive CXCR3+ CD8+ T cells from blood. Subset reported: CD45RO-CCR7+CD27+CD95- naive CD8+ T cells expressing CXCR3 (TNR3+). This clonotype was sampled from a human donor in good health. Some clones in this sample may be carry-over from other donors' samples. The chain uses TRBV4-2 and TRBJ2-1; TCRdb selects TRBD2, and the lack of DNA leaves this call unchecked. Here the CDR3 reads CASSQDGLAGDPYNEQFF.